This T cell receptor beta chain was captured in a study of human T cells and chemical hapten exposure. Study information: Per-sample TCR yield variation was attributed mainly to small pooled library volume differences.

CDR1 and CDR2 (germline): MNHNS, SASEGT. The CDR3 contains 17 residues. V was shortened by 4 bases and J by 0 bases, with 18 bases between the two germline ends. Time point indicated: healthy volunteer bleed at 6 weeks. RNA extraction used unfractionated whole blood as the source of total RNA. In the source study's methods: Individual samples carried between about 20,000 and 700,000 TCRs, with 95,638 as the median. One entry per CDR3 protein, called by TCRdb with MiXCR from the RACE reads. The V and J calls were not made by the authors but by TCRdb's processing. The table has some 65,000 distinct CDR3 sequences, around 6.1% seen once. This clonotype was seen more than once but under ten times.

V and J are TRBV6-1 and TRBJ1-1, with D unclear. The origin of this receptor is a female donor in good health. Some clones in this sample may be carry-over from other donors' samples. Sequencing was performed on whole blood. CDR3 sequence reads: CASSALAGRTVNTEAFF. In DNA form, the CDR3 reads TGTGCCAGCAGTGCACTTGCAGGACGTACTGTGAACACTGAAGCTTTCTTT.